This note documents a single T cell receptor (beta chain) sequence. This entry belongs to a study of T cells expressing NK-cell markers. Germline CDR1 is KGHSH and CDR2 is LQKENI. The CDR3 is 13 amino acids. From its re-call of the 5' RACE reads, TCRdb lists each CDR3 protein once, without DNA. The specimen's table records roughly 390,000 distinct CDR3 sequences. The sequence was collected from a man aged 18-70 years in good health. The V call is TRBV18, the J call TRBJ1-2; absent DNA, TCRdb's TRBD1 call cannot be checked. Sequencing input: blood T cells: a sorted CD56 or NKG2C T cell subset, CD4+ or CD8+ T cells, or bulk PBMC T cells (not recorded which). The CDR3 reads CASSPRTGSGYTF.